The 10 T cell receptor beta chains below all came from one sample that was sequenced in a study of T cells in Graves' hyperthyroidism and ophthalmopathy. TCR beta CDR3 sequences were amplified from RNA transcripts. Using the HTBI primer set, a first-round RT-PCR was run on the TCR CDR3. TCRdb re-called the multiplex PCR reads through MiXCR, storing one row per CDR3 protein. This table has approximately 630,000 distinct CDR3 sequences, 16% appearing once. Sequenced: blood. All receptors come from a woman under 40 with Graves' hyperthyroidism.

The genes are TRBV5-1 and TRBJ2-5; perhaps TRBD1 as D (6 bases). Germline V gene lookup returns CDR1 SGHRS and CDR2 YFSETQ. The CDR3 totals 15 residues. The V gene lost 3 bases and the J gene lost 0 bases, with 12 bases spanning the gap. In nucleotides, the CDR3 is TGCGCCAGCAGCTCCCACCCAGGGGACCAAGAGACCCAGTACTTC. The encoded protein is CASSSHPGDQETQYF. The variable domain in full, completed from reference TRBV5-1 and TRBJ2-5, reads KAGVTQTPRYLIKTRGQQVTLSCSPISGHRSVSWYQQTPGQGLQFLFEYFSETQRNKGNFPGRFSGRQFSNSRSEMNVSTLELGDSALYLCASSSHPGDQETQYFGPGTRLLVL.

About this clonotype itself: A read error may explain this, as a much larger clone is one base away. This chain connects TRBV28 to TRBJ2-1, with D possibly matching TRBD2 (6 bases). CDR3 length: 13 residues. The germline V and J ends were trimmed by 10 bases and 8 bases, with 18 bases remaining between them. Germline lookup yields CDR1 MDHEN and CDR2 SYDVKM. CDR3 nucleotides: TGTGCCAACAGCCACGGGAGCAGAGATGAGCAGTTCTTC. Amino acid sequence: CANSHGSRDEQFF.

The chain employs TRBV20-1 and TRBJ1-4; D gene unclear. The V and J ends lost 0 bases and 3 bases respectively, with 11 bases between them. The CDR3 totals 15 residues. CDR1 is DFQATT and CDR2 is SNEGSKA in the germline V gene (reference sequence). The DNA of the CDR3 is TGCAGTGCTAGAGATGGGTCCCGACCTAATGAAAAACTGTTTTTT. Its protein is CSARDGSRPNEKLFF.

There are a few counts of this clonotype. In nucleotides, the CDR3 is TGTGCCAGCAGCCAAGCCGGGACAGGGGGCCGAGGCTACACCTTC. Translation gives CASSQAGTGGRGYTF. This chain connects TRBV14 to TRBJ1-2; TRBD1 agrees at 12 bases. The CDR3 sequence is 15 residues long. In germline, CDR1 is SGHDN, CDR2 FVKESK. V was pared by 1 base and J by 8 bases, with 5 bases of the junction left unmatched. Together with reference TRBV14 and TRBJ1-2, the CDR3 gives the full variable domain: EAGVTQFPSHSVIEKGQTVTLRCDPISGHDNLYWYRRVMGKEIKFLLHFVKESKQDESGMPNNRFLAERTGGTYSTLKVQPAELEDSGVYFCASSQAGTGGRGYTFGSGTRLTVV.

This clonotype was seen at least ten times. V and J are TRBV30 and TRBJ2-3, with D tentatively TRBD1 or TRBD2 (5 bases each). V lost 3 bases to trimming and J lost 0 bases, with 13 bases between them. In germline, CDR1 is GTSNPN, CDR2 SVGIG (reference sequence). The CDR3 spans 15 residues. CDR3 nucleotide sequence: TGTGCCTGGAGCGGGTTGGGGGAAAGCACAGATACGCAGTATTTT. Encoded protein: CAWSGLGESTDTQYF.

Many counts were recorded for this clonotype. The V call is TRBV12-3 or TRBV12-4, the J call TRBJ1-2; tentatively, D is TRBD1 (6 bases). This CDR3 is built from 13 residues. Deletions cut 7 bases from V and 2 bases from J, with 11 bases between. The CDR3 loop is CASNIGTNYGYTF. The CDR3 DNA reads TGTGCCAGCAACATAGGGACAAACTATGGCTACACCTTC.

This clonotype was counted between two and nine times. The chain joins TRBV5-1 to TRBJ1-2; a possible D gene is TRBD1 (6 bases). This CDR3 is built from 16 residues. Germline-derived CDR1 and CDR2 are SGHRS and YFSETQ. Trimming took 4 bases from V and 3 from J, leaving 19 bases between them. The CDR3 loop is CASSPGATALYYGYTF. In DNA, the CDR3 is TGCGCCAGCAGCCCGGGGGCGACCGCTCTTTACTATGGCTACACCTTC.

This clonotype was recorded at least ten times. This chain links TRBV28 with TRBJ1-5; perhaps TRBD1 as D (5 bases). Trimming left V 5 bases short and J 0 bases short, with 26 bases between. Germline V CDR1 and CDR2: MDHEN, SYDVKM. CDR3 length: 20 residues. CDR3 amino acids: CASSPLGLAHPGDSNQPQHF. CDR3 DNA sequence: TGTGCCAGCAGTCCCCTTGGTTTAGCTCACCCGGGGGATAGCAATCAGCCCCAGCATTTT.

This clonotype was recorded many times. The V gene is TRBV5-1, the J gene TRBJ2-4; D uncertain. Trimming stripped 0 bases from V and 6 bases from J, with 1 base between. CDR3 length equals 11 residues. The germline V gene has CDR1 SGHRS and CDR2 YFSETQ. DNA for the CDR3: TGCGCCAGCAGCTTGGGAAACATTCAGTACTTC. As protein: CASSLGNIQYF. The variable domain in full, completed from reference TRBV5-1 and TRBJ2-4, reads KAGVTQTPRYLIKTRGQQVTLSCSPISGHRSVSWYQQTPGQGLQFLFEYFSETQRNKGNFPGRFSGRQFSNSRSEMNVSTLELGDSALYLCASSLGNIQYFGAGTRLSVL.

This chain joins TRBV28 and TRBJ2-1; D is unclear. The CDR3 is made up of 13 amino acids. Germline V CDR1 and CDR2: MDHEN, SYDVKM. The V end was cut by 7 bases, the J end by 6 bases, with 13 bases between. CDR3 in amino acids: CASTGAFTNEQFF. The CDR3 region has the DNA TGTGCCAGCACGGGCGCCTTTACCAATGAGCAGTTCTTC.